The present entry profiles one TCR beta chain with its context. Its antigen is not known. Clones were sequenced by immunoSEQ multiplex PCR, and TCRdb holds only the in-frame ones, with some missing. The sample lists about 4,900 clones, 80% to 90% occurring once. CDR1 is SGHNT and CDR2 is YYREEE in the germline V gene (reference sequence). The length of the CDR3 is 14 residues. V gave up 6 bases and J gave up 5 bases, with 17 bases separating them. The source of the sample is a study of STAT5B mutations in CD4+ large granular lymphocyte leukemia. Study-level background: When available, cryopreserved cells underwent CD8+ depletion before CD4+ selection.

Study-level results: TRBV06-family usage was enriched in top patient clones (8/27) versus controls (2/35).

The specimen sequenced was PBMCs. The rearrangement links TRBV5-4 to TRBJ1-1, with D possibly being TRBD1 (5 bases). This TCR was sampled from a man aged 40-50 years with CD4+ T-cell large granular lymphocyte leukemia. This CDR3 is CASTFEHGGTEAFF. CDR3 sequence (DNA): TGTGCCAGCACCTTCGAACACGGGGGGACTGAAGCTTTCTTT.